Listed below are T cell receptor beta chains from one sample, sequenced in a study of response to subunit inactivated influenza vaccine. Each CDR3 protein is one row after TCRdb ran MiXCR on the RT-PCR reads. The repertoire consists of hundreds of thousands of distinct CDR3 sequences, with about 11% occurring once and the leading ten covering 9.5% to 12%. These data also formed part of another study, on T cells expressing NK-cell markers.

This material consisted of PBMCs from blood, taken on the day of vaccination. All receptors come from a man aged 45-65 years who received an inactivated influenza vaccine. Each CDR3 is given with its conserved first and last residue. The D gene is left open where the match is weak. A clone size is listed for some rows: how often the clone was seen (once, few, many), or a class if it is expanded.

j_gene: TRBJ1-2
abundance: few
d_gene: TRBD1
v_gene: TRBV12-3/TRBV12-4
CDR3nt: TGTGCCAGCAGGCCGGGACAGGGGTTAGGCGGCTACACCTTC
CDR3aa: CASRPGQGLGGYTF

j_gene: TRBJ2-1
abundance: many
d_gene: TRBD2
v_gene: TRBV20-1
CDR3nt: TGCAGTGCTCCCAGACTAGCGGGACATGAGCAGTTCTTC
CDR3aa: CSAPRLAGHEQFF

j_gene: TRBJ2-7
abundance: few
d_gene: -
v_gene: TRBV5-1
CDR3nt: TGCGCCAGCAGTACCGCACGCAGGAGCTCCTACGAGCAGTACTTC
CDR3aa: CASSTARRSSYEQYF

j_gene: TRBJ2-3
abundance: -
d_gene: -
v_gene: TRBV13
CDR3nt: TGTGCCAGCAGTGTGTCGAATACGCAGTATTTT
CDR3aa: CASSVSNTQYF

j_gene: TRBJ2-5
abundance: few
d_gene: -
v_gene: TRBV11-2
CDR3nt: TGTGCCAGCAGCTCCCTAGCTAACCAAGAGACCCAGTACTTC
CDR3aa: CASSSLANQETQYF

j_gene: TRBJ2-5
abundance: few
d_gene: TRBD2
v_gene: TRBV5-1
CDR3nt: TGCGCCAGCAGCCAGGCGAGCGGGGCCCAACAAGAGACCCAGTACTTC
CDR3aa: CASSQASGAQQETQYF

j_gene: TRBJ1-5
abundance: few
d_gene: TRBD1
v_gene: TRBV7-2
CDR3nt: TGTGCCAGCAGCTTTTCAGGGGGGAGACAGCCCCAGCATTTT
CDR3aa: CASSFSGGRQPQHF

j_gene: TRBJ1-2
abundance: few
d_gene: TRBD1
v_gene: TRBV27
CDR3nt: TGTGCCAGCAGTTCATCCGGGACAGGGCTCTATGGCTACACCTTC
CDR3aa: CASSSSGTGLYGYTF

j_gene: TRBJ2-7
abundance: -
d_gene: TRBD1
v_gene: TRBV23-1
CDR3nt: TGCGCCAGCAGTCAACCCCCCGCGGGACAGGGAACCTACGAGCAGTACTTC
CDR3aa: CASSQPPAGQGTYEQYF

j_gene: TRBJ2-7
abundance: many
d_gene: -
v_gene: TRBV2
CDR3nt: TGTGCCAGCAGTGACGGGATTAGGTACCTCTCCTACGAGCAGTACTTC
CDR3aa: CASSDGIRYLSYEQYF

j_gene: TRBJ1-2
abundance: few
d_gene: TRBD1
v_gene: TRBV6-1
CDR3nt: TGTGCCAGCAGACTCACAGGGGCTTTTGGCTACACCTTC
CDR3aa: CASRLTGAFGYTF

j_gene: TRBJ2-1
abundance: many
d_gene: TRBD2
v_gene: TRBV12-3/TRBV12-4
CDR3nt: TGTGCCAGCAGTACGCAACTAGCGGGGAGGGATGAGCAGTTCTTC
CDR3aa: CASSTQLAGRDEQFF

j_gene: TRBJ2-1
abundance: few
d_gene: -
v_gene: TRBV3-1
CDR3nt: TGTGCCAGCCGTGTTGGGCGGGGCTACAATGAGCAGTTCTTC
CDR3aa: CASRVGRGYNEQFF

j_gene: TRBJ1-3
abundance: few
d_gene: -
v_gene: TRBV7-8
CDR3nt: TGTGCCAGCAGCGACAGGAGAAGCTCTGGAAACACCATATATTTT
CDR3aa: CASSDRRSSGNTIYF

j_gene: TRBJ2-1
abundance: few
d_gene: TRBD2
v_gene: TRBV12-3/TRBV12-4
CDR3nt: TGTGCCAGCAGCCCGCACGGGACTAGCGTTTCCAATGAGCAGTTCTTC
CDR3aa: CASSPHGTSVSNEQFF

j_gene: TRBJ2-2
abundance: -
d_gene: TRBD2
v_gene: TRBV7-9
CDR3nt: TGTGCCAGCAGCTTATGGAAAGCGGGGACCAACACCGGGGAGCTGTTTTTT
CDR3aa: CASSLWKAGTNTGELFF

j_gene: TRBJ2-1
abundance: few
d_gene: -
v_gene: TRBV10-3
CDR3nt: TGTGCCATCAGTGAGTCGAGCCAATTCAATGAGCAGTTCTTC
CDR3aa: CAISESSQFNEQFF

j_gene: TRBJ1-1
abundance: few
d_gene: -
v_gene: TRBV28
CDR3nt: TGTGCCAGCAGTTTAACGGAGGGCACTGAAGCTTTCTTT
CDR3aa: CASSLTEGTEAFF

j_gene: TRBJ2-1
abundance: few
d_gene: TRBD2
v_gene: TRBV20-1
CDR3nt: TGCAGTGCTAGATCGGCGGGAGGGCCGGGTGAGCAGTTCTTC
CDR3aa: CSARSAGGPGEQFF

j_gene: TRBJ2-5
abundance: once
d_gene: TRBD2
v_gene: TRBV5-1
CDR3nt: TGCGCCAGCAGCTCCGTCCTGACTAGCGGCCAAGAGACCCAGTACTTC
CDR3aa: CASSSVLTSGQETQYF

j_gene: TRBJ1-4
abundance: many
d_gene: TRBD1
v_gene: TRBV5-1
CDR3nt: TGCGCCAGCAGCTTGGCTGGGACAGCTAATGAAAAACTGTTTTTT
CDR3aa: CASSLAGTANEKLFF

j_gene: TRBJ2-7
abundance: -
d_gene: -
v_gene: TRBV21-1
CDR3nt: TGTGCCAGGCCCTCCGGGACAGGGGATTTCGGGCAGTACTTC
CDR3aa: CARPSGTGDFGQYF

j_gene: TRBJ2-6
abundance: -
d_gene: -
v_gene: TRBV14
CDR3nt: TGTGCCAGCAGCCAAATGGGCCGCGTCCTGACTTTC
CDR3aa: CASSQMGRVLTF

j_gene: TRBJ2-7
abundance: -
d_gene: TRBD2
v_gene: TRBV20-1
CDR3nt: TGCAGTGCTACCCCCCGGGTGGGACTAGCCTCCTACGAGCAGTACTTC
CDR3aa: CSATPRVGLASYEQYF

j_gene: TRBJ2-7
abundance: few
d_gene: -
v_gene: TRBV28
CDR3nt: TGTGCCAGCAGTCGGGCACCCTCCTACGAGCAGTACTTC
CDR3aa: CASSRAPSYEQYF

j_gene: TRBJ2-5
abundance: few
d_gene: TRBD2
v_gene: TRBV5-1
CDR3nt: TGCGCCAGCACAAGCGGGAGGACGCAAGAGACCCAGTACTTC
CDR3aa: CASTSGRTQETQYF

j_gene: TRBJ2-1
abundance: -
d_gene: TRBD2
v_gene: TRBV19
CDR3nt: TGTGCCAGTACTGCGGGACTAGCGTTGTACAATGAGCAGTTCTTC
CDR3aa: CASTAGLALYNEQFF

j_gene: TRBJ2-4
abundance: few
d_gene: -
v_gene: TRBV20-1
CDR3nt: TGCAGTGCTAGAGATTCGTCTTCGGTGGGAAACATTCAGTACTTC
CDR3aa: CSARDSSSVGNIQYF

j_gene: TRBJ2-5
abundance: few
d_gene: TRBD2
v_gene: TRBV24-1
CDR3nt: TGTGCCACCAGTGTCCAGCGGGAGGGCCAAGAGACCCAGTACTTC
CDR3aa: CATSVQREGQETQYF

j_gene: TRBJ1-4
abundance: few
d_gene: TRBD1
v_gene: TRBV4-1
CDR3nt: TGCGCCAGCAGCCAGGTGGGACAGCCAAACCCGGTGGGCAAACTGTTTTTT
CDR3aa: CASSQVGQPNPVGKLFF

j_gene: TRBJ2-3
abundance: -
d_gene: -
v_gene: TRBV7-9
CDR3nt: TGTGCCAGCAGCCTCAAACCGGGACTGGGCACAGATACGCAGTATTTT
CDR3aa: CASSLKPGLGTDTQYF

j_gene: TRBJ2-2
abundance: few
d_gene: -
v_gene: TRBV27
CDR3nt: TGTGCCAGCAGTAGGTTTGGGGGCACCGGGGAGCTGTTTTTT
CDR3aa: CASSRFGGTGELFF

j_gene: TRBJ1-5
abundance: many
d_gene: TRBD1
v_gene: TRBV7-9
CDR3nt: TGTGCCAGCAGCTCGGGACAGGGAAATCAGCCCCAGCATTTT
CDR3aa: CASSSGQGNQPQHF

j_gene: TRBJ2-6
abundance: few
d_gene: -
v_gene: TRBV4-2
CDR3nt: TGTGCCAGCAGCCAAGATCAGCGACACACGGCGGGGGCCAACGTCCTGACTTTC
CDR3aa: CASSQDQRHTAGANVLTF

j_gene: TRBJ2-1
abundance: many
d_gene: TRBD2
v_gene: TRBV12-3/TRBV12-4
CDR3nt: TGTGCCAGCAGTTCGGGACTAGCGGGAGGGGCCTACAATGAGCAGTTCTTC
CDR3aa: CASSSGLAGGAYNEQFF

j_gene: TRBJ2-1
abundance: once
d_gene: -
v_gene: TRBV27
CDR3nt: TGTGCCAGCAGGCCCGGGGCAGCATACAATGAGCAGTTCTTC
CDR3aa: CASRPGAAYNEQFF

j_gene: TRBJ1-1
abundance: -
d_gene: TRBD1
v_gene: TRBV5-6
CDR3nt: TGTGCCAGCAGCGTTGGGACAGGTGGTGAAGCTTTCTTT
CDR3aa: CASSVGTGGEAFF

j_gene: TRBJ2-3
abundance: -
d_gene: -
v_gene: TRBV24-1
CDR3nt: TGTGCCACCAGTGATTTCATCGGGGGCAATACGCAGTATTTT
CDR3aa: CATSDFIGGNTQYF

j_gene: TRBJ2-1
abundance: -
d_gene: TRBD2
v_gene: TRBV29-1
CDR3nt: TGCAGCGCCGTGGGACTAGCGGGTCTCAATGAGCAGTTCTTC
CDR3aa: CSAVGLAGLNEQFF

j_gene: TRBJ2-4
abundance: -
d_gene: -
v_gene: TRBV12-3/TRBV12-4
CDR3nt: TGTGCCAGCAGTTTAATTGAAGCCAAAAACATTCAGTACTTC
CDR3aa: CASSLIEAKNIQYF

j_gene: TRBJ1-1
abundance: many
d_gene: -
v_gene: TRBV29-1
CDR3nt: TGCAGCGCCGGACACTCGAACACTGAAGCTTTCTTT
CDR3aa: CSAGHSNTEAFF

j_gene: TRBJ2-2
abundance: few
d_gene: -
v_gene: TRBV10-3
CDR3nt: TGTGCCATCAGTGAGTCAGGAAGACAGAACACCGGGGAGCTGTTTTTT
CDR3aa: CAISESGRQNTGELFF

j_gene: TRBJ2-1
abundance: -
d_gene: -
v_gene: TRBV29-1
CDR3nt: TGCAGCGTTGTGAGGGTCAATGAGCAGTTCTTC
CDR3aa: CSVVRVNEQFF

j_gene: TRBJ2-5
abundance: -
d_gene: TRBD1
v_gene: TRBV7-8
CDR3nt: TGTGCCAGCAGCCCACCCCCACGACAGGGCAGCCAAGAGACCCAGTACTTC
CDR3aa: CASSPPPRQGSQETQYF

j_gene: TRBJ2-1
abundance: many
d_gene: -
v_gene: TRBV27
CDR3nt: TGTGCCAGCAGGGGCGGGGCAGGGGGTAACAATGAGCAGTTCTTC
CDR3aa: CASRGGAGGNNEQFF

j_gene: TRBJ2-3
abundance: few
d_gene: TRBD2
v_gene: TRBV29-1
CDR3nt: TGCAGCGTGACAGCGGGAGGAATAATAGATACGCAGTATTTT
CDR3aa: CSVTAGGIIDTQYF

j_gene: TRBJ1-2
abundance: -
d_gene: -
v_gene: TRBV28
CDR3nt: TGTGCCAGCAGGTTATCCGCGACCGTTACTAACTATGGCTACACCTTC
CDR3aa: CASRLSATVTNYGYTF

j_gene: TRBJ2-7
abundance: many
d_gene: -
v_gene: TRBV12-3/TRBV12-4
CDR3nt: TGTGCCAGCAGCCGGGACACCTACGAGCAGTACTTC
CDR3aa: CASSRDTYEQYF

j_gene: TRBJ2-1
abundance: few
d_gene: TRBD2
v_gene: TRBV11-2
CDR3nt: TGTGCCAGCAGCTTAAAGGAGGTGGTCCTAGCGGGGTACAATGAGCAGTTCTTC
CDR3aa: CASSLKEVVLAGYNEQFF